Included here is one T cell receptor (beta chain) sequence, with context. This entry belongs to a study of cytomegalovirus exposure and HLA in healthy donors. The PCR employed 60 Vbeta primers together with 13 Jbeta primers. The method was immunoSEQ multiplex PCR; TCRdb's version includes in-frame clones alone and lacks a portion of them. This table has 150,000 to 200,000 clones, about 75% appearing once. The receptor comes from a woman aged 45 to 65 in good health and CMV-seropositive. Input material: PBMCs.

CDR3 DNA: TGTGCCAGCAGAGGTGGGGGGGGCTATGGCTACACCTTC. This gives the protein CASRGGGGYGYTF. The chain joins TRBV28 to TRBJ1-2; the D gene is possibly TRBD1 (5 bases). V lost 6 bases, J lost 4 bases, and 12 bases lay in between. The length of the CDR3 is 13 residues. Germline V gene data show CDR1 as MDHEN and CDR2 as SYDVKM.